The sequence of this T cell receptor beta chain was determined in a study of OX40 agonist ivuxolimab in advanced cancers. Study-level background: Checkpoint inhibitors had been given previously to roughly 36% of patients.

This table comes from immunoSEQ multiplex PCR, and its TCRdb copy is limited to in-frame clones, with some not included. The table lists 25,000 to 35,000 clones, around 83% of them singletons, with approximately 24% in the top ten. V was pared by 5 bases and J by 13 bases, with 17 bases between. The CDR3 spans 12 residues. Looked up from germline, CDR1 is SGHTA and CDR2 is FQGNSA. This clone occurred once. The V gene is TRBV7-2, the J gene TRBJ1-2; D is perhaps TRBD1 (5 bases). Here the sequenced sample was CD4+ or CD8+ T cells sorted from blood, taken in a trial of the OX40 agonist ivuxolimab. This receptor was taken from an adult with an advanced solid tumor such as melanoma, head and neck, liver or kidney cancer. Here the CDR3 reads CASSHVVGDLTF. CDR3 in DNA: TGTGCCAGCAGCCACGTTGTCGGGGACCTCACCTTC. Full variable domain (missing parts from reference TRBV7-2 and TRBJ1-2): GAGVSQSPSNKVTEKGKDVELRCDPISGHTALYWYRQSLGQGLEFLIYFQGNSAPDKSGLPSDRFSAERTGGSVSTLTIQRTQQEDSAVYLCASSHVVGDLTFGSGTRLTVV.